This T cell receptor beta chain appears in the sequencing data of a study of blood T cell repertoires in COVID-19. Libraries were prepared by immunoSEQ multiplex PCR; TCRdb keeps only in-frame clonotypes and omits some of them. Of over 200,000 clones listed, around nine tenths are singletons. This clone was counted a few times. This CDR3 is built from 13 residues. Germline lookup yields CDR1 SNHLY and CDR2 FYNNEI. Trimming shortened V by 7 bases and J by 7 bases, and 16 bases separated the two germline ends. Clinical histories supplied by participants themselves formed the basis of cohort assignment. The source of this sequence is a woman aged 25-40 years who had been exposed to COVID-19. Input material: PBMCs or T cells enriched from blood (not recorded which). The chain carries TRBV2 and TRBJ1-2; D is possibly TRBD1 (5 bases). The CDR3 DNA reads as TGTGCCAGCATAGTGGGACTGACGCTTGGCTACACCTTC. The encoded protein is CASIVGLTLGYTF.